These 13 T cell receptor beta chains were all obtained from the same sample, sequenced in a study of shared clonotypes between healthy human individuals. TCRdb's table, derived via immunoSEQ multiplex PCR, lists solely in-frame clones and lacks some. The sample lists roughly 1.4 million clones, 98% to 99% occurring once. The specimen sequenced was naive CD4+ T cells sorted from blood. Noted subset: CD45RA+ positively selected. Receptors originate from a man aged 30 to 45 in good health.

As to this clone: It is unclear where the CDR3 begins or ends on the DNA, so no DNA is shown, and the CDR3 is as TCRdb lists it. The chain is built from TRBV4-3 and TRBJ1-2. The CDR3 length is 20 residues, termini included. Germline CDR1 LGHNA, CDR2 YSLEER. CDR3 sequence: CASSPSFGADRDSFHYGYTF.

The rearrangement joins TRBV7-9 to TRBJ2-1; D could derive from TRBD1 or TRBD2 (5 bases each). Germline V gene data show CDR1 as SEHNR and CDR2 as FQNEAQ (reference sequence). CDR3 size: 12 residues. Trimming stripped 11 bases from V and 5 bases from J, with 13 bases between. The CDR3 protein is CARGAVDNEQFF. CDR3 in DNA: TGTGCCCGAGGGGCTGTGGACAATGAGCAGTTCTTC. The entire variable domain, with the rest obtained from reference TRBV7-9 and TRBJ2-1, is as follows: DTGVSQNPRHKITKRGQNVTFRCDPISEHNRLYWYRQTLGQGPEFLTYFQNEAQLEKSRLLSDRFSAERPKGSFSTLEIQRTEQGDSAMYLCARGAVDNEQFFGPGTRLTVL.

The sample holds one count of this clone. J is TRBJ2-3 and V is TRBV18; D not resolved. The V end was cut by 1 base, the J end by 2 bases, with 13 bases between. Germline values: CDR1 KGHSH, CDR2 LQKENI. The CDR3 runs to 16 residues. The CDR3 sequence is CASSPRGVLFTDTQYF. DNA for the CDR3: TGTGCCAGCTCACCACGTGGGGTCCTATTCACAGATACGCAGTATTTT.

V and J are TRBV7-3 and TRBJ1-2; D not certain. CDR3 length: 15 residues. Between the trimmed V and J ends, which lost 5 bases and 4 bases, there was a span of 17 bases. CDR1 is SGHTA and CDR2 is FQGTGA in the germline V gene. Written as DNA, the CDR3 is TGTGCCAGCAGCCCGATATCAGGTTTTCGCTATGGCTACACCTTC. This translates into CASSPISGFRYGYTF.

The V call is TRBV6-1, the J call TRBJ2-1; D is unclear. The V gene's germline CDR1 is MNHNS and CDR2 SASEGT. Trimming pared 2 bases from V and 8 bases from J, leaving 16 bases between. The CDR3 runs to 15 residues. This chain's CDR3 is CASSEMAAPVHEQFF. The CDR3 DNA sequence: TGTGCCAGCAGTGAAATGGCCGCCCCGGTCCATGAGCAGTTCTTC.

The V call is TRBV27, the J call TRBJ2-3, with D possibly matching TRBD2 (5 bases). The V end was cut by 2 bases, the J end by 6 bases, with 18 bases between. Germline CDR1 MNHEY, CDR2 SMNVEV (reference sequence). CDR3 length: 16 residues. CDR3 in DNA: TGTGCCAGCAGTTTAAGTTTAGCTTTATCGGGGGATACGCAGTATTTT. It yields the protein CASSLSLALSGDTQYF.

V is TRBV9 and J is TRBJ2-1, with D possibly matching TRBD2 (6 bases). V was trimmed by 2 bases and J by 6 bases, leaving 21 bases between them. The CDR3 has 17 residues. Germline lookup yields CDR1 SGDLS and CDR2 YYNGEE. The CDR3 loop reads CASSVTPRAGLGNEQFF. CDR3 DNA sequence: TGTGCCAGCAGCGTGACGCCCCGTGCGGGGCTCGGCAATGAGCAGTTCTTC.

In nucleotides, the CDR3 is TGTGCCAGCAGTGAACAGGGTCTGGGGGAGACCCAGTACTTC. This encodes CASSEQGLGETQYF. The rearrangement uses TRBV2 and TRBJ2-5; the D gene is possibly TRBD1 (5 bases). This CDR3 has 14 residues. V was trimmed by 2 bases and J by 5 bases, leaving 12 bases between them. Germline V CDR1 and CDR2: SNHLY, FYNNEI.

The rearrangement links TRBV11-3 to TRBJ2-3, with D tentatively TRBD1 or TRBD2 (5 bases each). Germline lookup yields CDR1 SGHNT and CDR2 YENEEA. This CDR3 is built from 14 residues. Trimming took off 6 bases at V and 0 bases at J, with 10 bases between the two ends. CDR3 residues: CASSQGGSTDTQYF. DNA for the CDR3: TGTGCCAGCAGTCAGGGCGGGAGCACAGATACGCAGTATTTT.

V is TRBV18 and J is TRBJ2-1; a possible D gene is TRBD2 (6 bases). The germline CDR1 and CDR2 sequences are KGHSH and LQKENI. V lost 1 base to trimming and J lost 9 bases, with 19 bases between them. The CDR3 runs 16 residues. The CDR3 sequence is CASSPRTGGRFREQFF. CDR3 in DNA: TGTGCCAGCTCACCACGTACAGGAGGGCGCTTCCGTGAGCAGTTCTTC.

The chain employs TRBV18 and TRBJ1-2, with 7 bases matching TRBD1. The CDR3 extends over 17 amino acids. Trimming took 4 bases from V and 0 from J; bases not matched to a gene: 11. The germline CDR1 and CDR2 sequences are KGHSH and LQKENI. CDR3 loop: CASSLKDRARSNYGYTF. Written as DNA, the CDR3 is TGTGCCAGCTCACTAAAAGACAGGGCACGGTCTAACTATGGCTACACCTTC.

J is TRBJ2-6 and V is TRBV5-1; TRBD1 might be the D (5 bases). Germline loops: CDR1 SGHRS, CDR2 YFSETQ. CDR3 length: 17 residues. V was shortened by 5 bases and J by 0 bases, with 15 bases between the two germline ends. The DNA for the CDR3 is TGCGCCAGCAGTCGAGCAAACAGGAGCTCTGGGGCCAACGTCCTGACTTTC. This sequence encodes CASSRANRSSGANVLTF.

Points on this clone: Other nucleotide sequences from this sample produce the same CDR3. The chain employs TRBV7-8 and TRBJ2-1; TRBD1 matches 11 bases. CDR3 size: 14 residues. CDR1 is SGHVS, CDR2 FQNEAQ, per germline. V lost 1 base to trimming and J lost 8 bases; unmatched junction nucleotides: 1. The CDR3 sequence: CASSLGDRGYEQFF. The DNA of the CDR3 is TGTGCCAGCAGCTTAGGGGACAGGGGGTATGAGCAGTTCTTC.